The 14 T cell receptor beta chains reported below all come from one sample, sequenced in a study of T-cell reconstitution after alpha-beta-depleted transplantation in children. Library preparation (for TCRbeta) was performed with unique molecular identifiers. MiXCR, run by TCRdb on the PCR reads, gives a single entry per CDR3 protein. In the table there are approximately 1,000,000 distinct CDR3 sequences, roughly 29% of which are singletons. The sequencing here drew on PBMCs, mostly from graft donor cells, taken 360 days after TCRalphabeta/CD19-depleted stem cell transplant. The receptors here all came from a boy in the first two years of life who had a stem cell transplant for SCID, so the T cells may come from the graft donor.

The CDR3 loop reads CSATTSGGETQYF. For the CDR3, the DNA is TGCAGTGCCACTACTAGCGGGGGAGAGACCCAGTACTTC. The J gene is TRBJ2-5, the V gene TRBV20-1, with 11 bases that match TRBD2. CDR3 length: 13 amino acids. The trim removed 6 bases at V and 4 bases at J, leaving 4 bases unmatched. The germline V gene has CDR1 DFQATT and CDR2 SNEGSKA (reference sequence).

The rearrangement joins TRBV7-3 to TRBJ2-2; 7 nucleotides line up with TRBD2. The CDR3 loop spans 16 amino acids. The junction had 12 bases not matched to a gene; V was cut back by 6 bases and J by 5 bases. The V gene's germline CDR1 is SGHTA and CDR2 FQGTGA. CDR3 coding DNA: TGTGCCAGCAGATTCGGGCTAGCGGACCTAACCGGGGAGCTGTTTTTT. Translation: CASRFGLADLTGELFF.

This chain joins TRBV12-3 or TRBV12-4 and TRBJ1-1; D unclear. V lost 1 base and J 6 bases, leaving 6 bases between the germline ends. The CDR3 runs 12 residues. The CDR3: CASSLGSPEAFF. The CDR3, as DNA: TGTGCCAGCAGTTTAGGTAGTCCTGAAGCTTTCTTT.

The J gene is TRBJ2-3, the V gene TRBV10-3, with 10 bases identical to TRBD2. CDR3 length: 16 residues. CDR1 is ENHRY, CDR2 SYGVKD, per germline. With V trimmed by 2 bases and J by 3 bases, 5 bases remained unmatched. In nucleotides, the CDR3 is TGTGCCATCAGTGAGCCAGCGGGGGGGCTAACAGATACGCAGTATTTT. It specifies CAISEPAGGLTDTQYF.

This chain connects TRBV29-1 to TRBJ2-1; unclear D gene. The CDR3 runs to 13 residues. Germline assignment: CDR1 SQVTM and CDR2 ANQGSEA. V was cut by 4 bases and J by 4 bases, with 11 bases left in between. CDR3 DNA: TGCAGCGTTGTAATACAGATTTACAATGAGCAGTTCTTC. The encoded protein is CSVVIQIYNEQFF.

The V gene is TRBV27, the J gene TRBJ2-1; 7 positions match TRBD2. The J segment lost 0 bases and the V segment lost 6 bases, leaving 8 bases of the junction unmatched. CDR1 MNHEY and CDR2 SMNVEV come from the germline V gene (reference sequence). This CDR3 region has 16 residues. The DNA for the CDR3 is TGTGCCAGCAGAACCGGGGGGAAGAGCTCCTACAATGAGCAGTTCTTC. It translates to CASRTGGKSSYNEQFF.

This chain joins TRBV12-3 or TRBV12-4 and TRBJ1-5; D might be TRBD1 (6 bases). This CDR3 is 15 amino acids long. Trimming removed 2 bases from V and 6 bases from J, with 14 bases in between. CDR3 DNA sequence: TGTGCCAGCAGTTTAAGGGGGAACTGGATTCAGCCCCAGCATTTT. Translated, it gives CASSLRGNWIQPQHF.

This clonotype was detected only a few times. CDR3 loop: CASTFRTVYNEQFF. The CDR3 DNA follows: TGTGCCAGCACCTTTCGGACCGTCTACAATGAGCAGTTCTTC. The chain is built from TRBV12-3 or TRBV12-4 and TRBJ2-1, with D unclear. V lost 7 bases and J 3 bases, leaving 13 bases between the germline ends. This CDR3 contains 14 residues.

The table lists this clonotype with a few counts. The CDR3 loop reads CASSPGARHKYF. The CDR3 DNA follows: TGTGCCAGCAGCCCCGGTGCCCGGCACAAGTACTTC. This chain links TRBV6-5 with TRBJ2-7, with D unresolved. CDR3 length: 12 residues. V was trimmed by 6 bases and J by 11 bases, leaving 17 bases between them. Germline assignment: CDR1 MNHEY and CDR2 SVGAGI.

This clonotype occurred a few times. V usage is TRBV24-1 and J usage is TRBJ1-2; D uncertain. CDR1 and CDR2 (germline): KGHDR, SFDVKD. This CDR3 spans 13 amino acids. V was clipped by 4 bases and J by 2 bases, with 7 bases between them. Here the CDR3 DNA reads TGTGCCACCAGTGACCTACAGAACTATGGCTACACCTTC. This encodes CATSDLQNYGYTF.

The V gene is TRBV5-6, the J gene TRBJ2-5; 8 nucleotides match TRBD1. There are 15 residues in the CDR3. CDR1 SGHDT and CDR2 YYEEEE come from the germline V gene. With 2 bases clipped from V and 1 base from J, the junction kept 4 bases outside the gene matches. The DNA for the CDR3 is TGTGCCAGCAGCTTCCCCAGGGGGCGCCAAGAGACCCAGTACTTC. Protein product: CASSFPRGRQETQYF. Filled out from reference TRBV5-6 and TRBJ2-5, the complete variable domain reads DAGVTQSPTHLIKTRGQQVTLRCSPKSGHDTVSWYQQALGQGPQFIFQYYEEEERQRGNFPDRFSGHQFPNYSSELNVNALLLGDSALYLCASSFPRGRQETQYFGPGTRLLVL.

This rearrangement joins TRBV4-1 to TRBJ2-7; the match to TRBD1 covers 9 bases. The CDR3 sequence is 15 residues long. Germline V gene sequence: CDR1 MGHRA, CDR2 YSYEKL. V lost 2 bases, J lost 4 bases, and 6 bases stayed unmatched. CDR3 amino acids: CASSQRDRDEYEQYF. The CDR3 DNA sequence: TGCGCCAGCAGCCAAAGGGACAGGGATGAGTACGAGCAGTACTTC.

The J gene is TRBJ2-1, the V gene TRBV25-1, with D possibly called TRBD1 or TRBD2 (5 bases each). Germline V CDR1 and CDR2: MGHDK, SYGVNS. V was pared by 0 bases and J by 2 bases, with 11 bases between. This CDR3 comprises 16 residues. The CDR3 bases are TGTGCCAGCAGTGAATACCCCTGGGGACCCTACAATGAGCAGTTCTTC. It encodes CASSEYPWGPYNEQFF.

By share, this clonotype ranks as large. The chain couples TRBV9 to TRBJ2-3; D assignment may be TRBD1 or TRBD2 (6 bases each). Germline V lookup: CDR1 SGDLS, CDR2 YYNGEE. Trimming shortened V by 4 bases and J by 3 bases, and 18 bases separated the two germline ends. There are 16 residues in the CDR3. In nucleotides, the CDR3 is TGTGCCAGCAGCAATAGACAGGTTGGGGGGACAGATACGCAGTATTTT. The encoded protein is CASSNRQVGGTDTQYF.